The 6 T cell receptor beta chains below all came from one sample that was sequenced in a study of blood T cell repertoires in COVID-19. This table comes from immunoSEQ multiplex PCR, and its TCRdb copy is limited to in-frame clones, with some not included. Of about 480,000 clones listed, roughly nine tenths are singletons. Source material: PBMCs or T cells enriched from blood (not recorded which). These receptors were collected from an older woman who had recovered from COVID-19.

The chain couples TRBV9 to TRBJ2-3, with 7 nucleotides matching TRBD2. V was clipped by 2 bases and J by 0 bases; unmatched bases: 3. This CDR3 is 15 amino acids long. The V gene's germline CDR1 is SGDLS and CDR2 YYNGEE. CDR3 loop: CASSVGGSSTDTQYF. The CDR3 DNA follows: TGTGCCAGCAGCGTGGGGGGGTCTAGCACAGATACGCAGTATTTT.

J is TRBJ1-1 and V is TRBV12-3 or TRBV12-4, with D tentatively TRBD1 (6 bases). This CDR3 has 12 amino acids. The V end lost 7 bases, the J end lost 11 bases, and 17 bases lay between the germline ends. In DNA form, the CDR3 reads TGTGCCAGCACCCGTTACAGGGCCACGGCTTTCTTT. Its protein is CASTRYRATAFF.

This rearrangement joins TRBV11-2 to TRBJ1-2; 9 bases match TRBD1. The J segment lost 8 bases and the V segment lost 5 bases, leaving 12 bases of the junction unmatched. The germline CDR1 and CDR2 sequences are SGHAT and FQNNGV. The CDR3 length is 15 residues. In DNA form, the CDR3 reads TGTGCCAGCAGCCCAACCCGGGACAGGGAGGGAGGCTACACCTTC. Translation: CASSPTRDREGGYTF.

In DNA form, the CDR3 reads TGTGCCAGCAGGAGCTCTGGAAACACCATATATTTT. This gives the protein CASRSSGNTIYF. The chain has TRBV6-5 and TRBJ1-3; D is ambiguous. Trimming pared 6 bases from V and 0 bases from J, leaving 3 bases between. Germline CDR1 and CDR2: MNHEY and SVGAGI. The CDR3 contains 12 residues.

V gene TRBV19 combines with J gene TRBJ1-1; no clear D gene. The ends were cut back, 0 bases at V and 4 bases at J, with 6 bases in the middle. CDR3 size: 13 residues. Germline CDR1 and CDR2: LNHDA and SQIVND (reference sequence). In nucleotides, the CDR3 is TGTGCCAGTAGTATAGATTTCGGCACTGAAGCTTTCTTT. Its protein is CASSIDFGTEAFF.

This chain joins TRBV5-1 and TRBJ1-5; 7 nucleotides agree with TRBD1. The CDR3 totals 15 residues. The J segment lost 5 bases and the V segment lost 3 bases, leaving 8 bases of the junction unmatched. Germline CDR1 SGHRS, CDR2 YFSETQ. The CDR3 is CASSSWTGRDQPQHF. CDR3 DNA: TGCGCCAGCAGCTCGTGGACAGGACGTGATCAGCCCCAGCATTTT.